This note documents a single TCR beta chain sequence. This sample was included in a study of blood T cell repertoires in COVID-19. Looking at the study overall: Some COVID-19 samples were acute and others convalescent; all came from the United States, Italy and Spain. Sources were T cells, B-cell-depleted T cells, or PBMCs; the material itself was cDNA or gDNA.

The V gene's germline CDR1 is SNHLY and CDR2 FYNNEI. CDR3 length equals 14 residues. V dropped 3 bases and J dropped 8 bases, with 16 bases sitting between them. The table came from immunoSEQ multiplex PCR; TCRdb's copy has only in-frame clones and leaves some out. Here the sample spans roughly 220,000 clones, roughly 89% being singletons. The study assigned cohorts using participant-reported clinical history. The chain carries TRBV2 and TRBJ1-2; D is possibly TRBD1 (5 bases). This clonotype originated in a woman aged 40 to 55 with acute COVID-19. The material sequenced was PBMCs or T cells enriched from blood (not recorded which). For the CDR3, the DNA is TGTGCCAGCAGTGAGGAGGGGAGCGTTGGAGGCTACACCTTC. Protein: CASSEEGSVGGYTF. The complete variable domain, with remaining parts taken from reference TRBV2 and TRBJ1-2, reads EPEVTQTPSHQVTQMGQEVILRCVPISNHLYFYWYRQILGQKVEFLVSFYNNEISEKSEIFDDQFSVERPDGSNFTLKIRSTKLEDSAMYFCASSEEGSVGGYTFGSGTRLTVV.